This T cell receptor (beta chain) is drawn from a study of T cells in Graves' hyperthyroidism and ophthalmopathy. General observations from the study: Blood also contained most expanded thyroid clonotypes above 0.001. Ophthalmopathy cases were set apart from stable hyperthyroidism by a 13 V-J model.

If no ophthalmopathy progression occurred within 18 months, Graves' hyperthyroidism was stable. In making diagnoses, clinical symptoms, serum thyroxine and TRAb, thyroid ultrasound and orbital computed tomography were all used. This clonotype was counted only a few times. Its antigen is unidentified. The source material, RNA transcripts, was used to amplify TCR beta CDR3 regions. TCR CDR3 regions were first amplified by RT-PCR with HTBI primers. TCRdb reanalysed the multiplex PCR reads using MiXCR and keeps one entry per CDR3 protein. The table lists 650,000 to 700,000 distinct CDR3 sequences, 17% of them singletons. The CDR3 sequence is 13 residues long. V was cut by 4 bases and J by 5 bases, with 11 bases left in between. Germline CDR1 and CDR2: MGHRA and YSYEKL.

Source material: blood. This receptor was obtained from a man in his fifties with Graves' hyperthyroidism. The rearrangement uses TRBV4-1 and TRBJ1-1; no clear D gene. The CDR3 sequence: CASSPFFRTEAFF. The CDR3 coding sequence is TGCGCCAGCAGCCCCTTCTTTAGAACTGAAGCTTTCTTT.